This T cell receptor (beta chain) came from a study of beta chain features in type 1 diabetes. With 6 bases clipped from V and 4 bases from J, the junction kept 6 bases outside the gene matches. Germline CDR1 and CDR2: ENHRY and SYGVKD. This CDR3 has 13 amino acids. The whole isolated RNA underwent reverse transcription, so sequencing captured expressed TCRB transcripts. Assay used: immunoSEQ multiplex PCR; TCRdb lists only in-frame clones, some missing. Altogether hundreds of thousands of clones are present, roughly 70% being singletons, with the ten largest covering roughly 0.048%. This sequence joins TRBV10-3 and TRBJ2-7; TRBD1 aligns across 7 bases. The sequence was collected from a man aged 25-45 years in good health. Specimen: naive CD4+ T cells from blood. For the CDR3, the DNA is TGTGCCATCAGCGGGGACAGCCGTTACGAGCAGTACTTC. Protein sequence: CAISGDSRYEQYF.